Detailed here is one T cell receptor beta chain. The sample comes from a study of T cell responses to AZD1222 COVID-19 vaccine. The data were produced by immunoSEQ multiplex PCR, yet TCRdb's version contains in-frame clones alone and is incomplete. The sample lists fewer than 90,000 clones, almost 90% occurring once. The clonotype originates from an adult who received the AZD1222 COVID-19 vaccine. Sequencing used peripheral blood, obtained 28 days after the second AZD1222 dose.

DNA of the CDR3: TGCGCCAGCAGCCCCAGAGAAGGGAGCAATCAGCCCCAGCATTTT. Amino acids: CASSPREGSNQPQHF. The V call is TRBV4-1, the J call TRBJ1-5; D is ambiguous. Germline V gene lookup returns CDR1 MGHRA and CDR2 YSYEKL. CDR3 size: 15 residues. The V gene lost 4 bases and the J gene lost 1 base, with 11 bases spanning the gap.